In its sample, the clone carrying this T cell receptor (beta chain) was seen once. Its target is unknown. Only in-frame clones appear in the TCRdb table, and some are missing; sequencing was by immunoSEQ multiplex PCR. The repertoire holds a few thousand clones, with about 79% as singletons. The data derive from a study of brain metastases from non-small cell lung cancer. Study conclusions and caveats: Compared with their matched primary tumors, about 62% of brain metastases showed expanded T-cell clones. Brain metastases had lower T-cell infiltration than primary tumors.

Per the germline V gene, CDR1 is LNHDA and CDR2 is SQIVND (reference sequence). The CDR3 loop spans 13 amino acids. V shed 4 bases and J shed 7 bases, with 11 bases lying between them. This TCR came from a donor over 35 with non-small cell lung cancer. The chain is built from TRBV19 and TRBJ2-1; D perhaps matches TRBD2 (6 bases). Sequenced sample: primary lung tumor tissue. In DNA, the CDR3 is TGTGCCAGTAGTACAACGGGAGTTAATGAGCAGTTCTTC. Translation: CASSTTGVNEQFF.